A single sample gave rise to the 2 T cell receptor beta chains below, sequenced in a study of blood T cell repertoires in COVID-19. Libraries were prepared by immunoSEQ multiplex PCR; TCRdb keeps only in-frame clonotypes and omits some of them. This sample has a few hundred thousand clones; roughly 80% occur once, and the top ten carry under 8.5%. Sequencing used peripheral blood. The receptors derive from a woman older than 75 with COVID-19, enrolled during active disease.

This clone has just one count. The chain carries TRBV20-1 and TRBJ2-3; D remains ambiguous. Germline assignment: CDR1 DFQATT and CDR2 SNEGSKA (reference sequence). This CDR3 comprises 11 residues. CDR3 nucleotide sequence: TGCAGCACTCAAAGCACAGATACGCAGTATTTT. This gives the protein CSTQSTDTQYF.

The V and J genes are TRBV3-1 (or the pseudogene TRBV3-2) and TRBJ2-3, with 9 bases identical to TRBD2. This CDR3 has 14 residues. Germline V gene sequence: CDR1 LGHDT, CDR2 YNNKEL (reference sequence). J gave up 7 bases and V 4 bases, and 6 bases lay outside the gene matches. CDR3 sequence reads: CASSLSGGYHTQYF. CDR3 coding DNA: TGTGCCAGCAGCCTTAGCGGGGGCTATCATACGCAGTATTTT.